The 18 T cell receptor beta chains given below trace back to one sample, sequenced in a study of CD8 T cells in ankylosing spondylitis. Study results and limitations: Characteristic of ankylosing spondylitis blood, it appeared, was a TCR beta motif comprising roughly 8 highly homologous variants.

Their specific antigens are unknown. TCRdb called the 5' RACE reads again in MiXCR, with one record for every CDR3 protein. The sample contains about 800,000 distinct CDR3 sequences, approximately 10% of which appear only once. The sample was blood, either unsorted or a sorted T cell fraction (not recorded which). Receptor source: a male donor with ankylosing spondylitis.

This clonotype was found a few times. This sequence joins TRBV20-1 and TRBJ2-7; possible D gene TRBD1, 6 bases. V lost 4 bases and J lost 3, with 16 bases in between. The germline V gene has CDR1 DFQATT and CDR2 SNEGSKA (reference sequence). This CDR3 is built from 14 residues. The CDR3 spells CSAIPVGDIYEQYF. The CDR3 DNA reads as TGCAGTGCTATCCCAGTTGGGGACATCTACGAGCAGTACTTC.

This clonotype was counted only a few times. The chain has TRBV20-1 and TRBJ2-7; 9 bases fit TRBD2. CDR1 is DFQATT and CDR2 is SNEGSKA in the germline V gene (reference sequence). After removal of 1 base from V and 3 bases from J, the junction contained 13 bases not matched to a gene. This CDR3 is 17 amino acids long. In DNA form, the CDR3 reads TGCAGTGCTAGAGGTCAGGGCGGGAGGGCCTTAGGCTACGAGCAGTACTTC. Translation: CSARGQGGRALGYEQYF.

This clonotype was counted a few times. CDR3 bases: TGTGCCAGCAGCTTGGGGACAAGTTATAGCAATCAGCCCCAGCATTTT. Residues: CASSLGTSYSNQPQHF. This chain connects TRBV5-6 to TRBJ1-5; tentative D call: TRBD1 (5 bases). The CDR3 has 16 residues. Trimming took 0 bases from V and 0 from J, leaving 10 bases between them. The germline V gene encodes CDR1 SGHDT and CDR2 YYEEEE.

This clonotype was counted only a few times. V and J are TRBV6-2 or TRBV6-3 and TRBJ1-1, with D possibly TRBD1 on 5 matching bases. V dropped 4 bases and J dropped 0 bases, with 15 bases sitting between them. The CDR3 runs 16 residues. CDR1 and CDR2 from the germline V gene are MNHEY and SVGEGT. In nucleotides, the CDR3 is TGTGCCAGCAGTTGGGGACGCATTCTTTTGAACACTGAAGCTTTCTTT. This gives the protein CASSWGRILLNTEAFF.

The rearrangement links TRBV6-5 to TRBJ2-1, with 9 bases identical to TRBD2. Germline loops: CDR1 MNHEY, CDR2 SVGAGI. This CDR3 has 14 amino acids. Trimming cost V 0 bases and J 10 bases; bases outside gene matches: 4. CDR3 region: CASSYSSGREEQFF. The CDR3 bases are TGTGCCAGCAGTTACTCTAGCGGGAGAGAAGAGCAGTTCTTC.

This clonotype was detected many times. The CDR3 nucleotides read TGCGCCAGCAGCGCCGGGACTAGCCGGAATGAGCAGTTCTTC. Protein product: CASSAGTSRNEQFF. The chain recombines TRBV5-1 with TRBJ2-1, with 9 bases identical to TRBD2. Germline CDR1 SGHRS, CDR2 YFSETQ. The CDR3 extends over 14 amino acids. Losses at the gene ends were 4 bases for V and 7 bases for J; bases not matched to a gene: 6.

This clonotype was counted at least ten times. The J gene is TRBJ2-1, the V gene TRBV20-1, with 7 bases aligning to TRBD1. The J segment lost 5 bases and the V segment lost 6 bases, leaving 4 bases of the junction unmatched. This CDR3 has 12 amino acids. Germline CDR1 and CDR2: DFQATT and SNEGSKA (reference sequence). For the CDR3, the DNA is TGCAGTGCGGACAGGAACAACAATGAGCAGTTCTTC. It encodes CSADRNNNEQFF.

There are a few counts of this clonotype. V and J are TRBV10-3 and TRBJ2-3; D is undetermined. The germline CDR1 and CDR2 sequences are ENHRY and SYGVKD. The ends were cut back, 6 bases at V and 5 bases at J, with 9 bases in the middle. There are 12 residues in the CDR3. Here the CDR3 reads CAIRSLEDTQYF. CDR3 DNA: TGTGCCATCAGGTCTTTGGAAGATACGCAGTATTTT.

This clonotype was seen more than once but under ten times. V usage is TRBV11-2 and J usage is TRBJ2-7, with D possibly matching TRBD2 (6 bases). The CDR3 is made up of 18 amino acids. V was cut by 5 bases and J by 0 bases, with 23 bases left in between. CDR1 SGHAT and CDR2 FQNNGV come from the germline V gene. In nucleotides, the CDR3 is TGTGCCAGCAGCAGGGTCGGAGGGTTGGGCTATTCCTCCTACGAGCAGTACTTC. Translation: CASSRVGGLGYSSYEQYF.

This clonotype was seen many times. V and J are TRBV12-3 or TRBV12-4 and TRBJ1-1, with 11 bases matching TRBD1. V trimming: 6 bases; J trimming: 4 bases; junction bases outside the gene matches: 7. This CDR3 spans 15 amino acids. CDR3 protein: CASRGTGGLSTEAFF. The CDR3 coding sequence is TGTGCCAGCAGGGGGACAGGGGGTCTTTCCACTGAAGCTTTCTTT.

This clonotype was counted a few times. This chain uses TRBV15 with TRBJ2-5; D remains unclear. This CDR3 region has 12 residues. Deletions cut 4 bases from V and 9 bases from J, with 12 bases between. In germline, CDR1 is LNHNV, CDR2 YYDKDF (reference sequence). CDR3 DNA sequence: TGTGCCACCAGCATCACCACCGCGGCCCAGTACTTC. Translation: CATSITTAAQYF.

The chain couples TRBV7-2 to TRBJ2-1; TRBD2 agrees at 10 bases. Germline CDR1 reads SGHTA; CDR2 reads FQGNSA. The CDR3 extends over 15 amino acids. Trimming removed 5 bases from V and 7 bases from J; junction bases left unmatched: 8. The CDR3 DNA reads as TGTGCCAGCAGCCGCTCTAGCGGGAGATATAATGAGCAGTTCTTC. Protein sequence: CASSRSSGRYNEQFF.

CDR3 protein: CSAVGMGPYYGYTF. In DNA form, the CDR3 reads TGCAGTGCTGTCGGCATGGGACCCTACTATGGCTACACCTTC. The chain combines TRBV20-1 with TRBJ1-2; TRBD1 is a possible D gene (5 bases). The CDR3 length is 14 residues. V shed 5 bases and J shed 3 bases, with 16 bases lying between them. Germline lookup yields CDR1 DFQATT and CDR2 SNEGSKA (reference sequence).

The chain has TRBV20-1 and TRBJ1-3; D ambiguous. Trimming cost V 2 bases and J 1 base, with 6 bases left between them. Germline lookup yields CDR1 DFQATT and CDR2 SNEGSKA (reference sequence). This CDR3 spans 13 amino acids. CDR3: CSARKGSGNTIYF. The CDR3 nucleotides read TGCAGTGCTAGAAAGGGATCTGGAAACACCATATATTTT.

The chain recombines TRBV10-3 with TRBJ2-1, with 8 bases that match TRBD2. The CDR3 is 15 residues long. CDR1 is ENHRY and CDR2 is SYGVKD in the germline V gene. J was trimmed by 8 bases and V by 7 bases; bases with no gene match: 13. CDR3 in amino acids: CAINRPGLEAYEQFF. DNA for the CDR3: TGTGCCATCAACAGGCCGGGACTAGAAGCGTATGAGCAGTTCTTC.

This clonotype was seen ten or more times. The chain uses TRBV29-1 and TRBJ1-2; 7 nucleotides agree with TRBD1. The germline CDR1 and CDR2 sequences are SQVTM and ANQGSEA. The trim removed 4 bases at V and 4 bases at J, leaving 15 bases unmatched. This CDR3 region has 16 residues. The CDR3 sequence is CSVGSTGTILAYGYTF. DNA of the CDR3: TGCAGCGTTGGATCGACAGGGACCATACTAGCCTATGGCTACACCTTC.

This rearrangement joins TRBV7-9 to TRBJ2-7, with no clear D. V was clipped by 4 bases and J by 3 bases, with 4 bases between them. The CDR3 length is 11 residues. CDR1 and CDR2 from the germline V gene are SEHNR and FQNEAQ (reference sequence). The CDR3 sequence is CASSWYYEQYF. The DNA of the CDR3 is TGTGCCAGCAGCTGGTACTACGAGCAGTACTTC.

CDR3 in amino acids: CASSDPPGQGYEQYF. The CDR3 nucleotides are TGCGCCAGCAGCGACCCTCCGGGACAGGGGTACGAGCAGTACTTC. V usage is TRBV5-1 and J usage is TRBJ2-7, with 10 bases identical to TRBD1. Per the germline V gene, CDR1 is SGHRS and CDR2 is YFSETQ. The CDR3 runs to 15 residues. The trim removed 4 bases at V and 4 bases at J, leaving 8 bases unmatched.